This TCR beta chain was obtained from a study of shared clonotypes between healthy human individuals. Study-wide context: CD4 naive and CD4 memory each took three plates per donor, while CD8 naive took two and CD8 memory one.

Whole-study results and caveats: Naive CD4 clonotypes overlapped across a handful of donors at around 4.7%.

In its sample, this clone was seen a few times. Antigen specificity is unknown. CDR1 MNHEY and CDR2 SMNVEV come from the germline V gene (reference sequence). The CDR3 extends over 16 amino acids. V shed 2 bases and J 2 bases; nucleotides not matched to a gene: 6. Only CD45RO-negative cells positively selected for CCR7 counted as naive CD8 cells, so terminally differentiated effector memory CD45RA+ cells were excluded. Sequencing was performed with immunoSEQ multiplex PCR; in TCRdb, only in-frame clones are kept and a portion is missing. The sample yields over 800,000 clones, 80% to 95% seen once. Input material: naive CD8+ T cells sorted from blood. The clonotype originates from a man aged 25 to 40 in good health. This chain uses TRBV27 with TRBJ2-5; TRBD2 agrees at 9 bases. CDR3 sequence: CASSLIGGREQETQYF. As DNA, the CDR3 is TGTGCCAGCAGTTTAATTGGCGGGAGGGAACAAGAGACCCAGTACTTC.